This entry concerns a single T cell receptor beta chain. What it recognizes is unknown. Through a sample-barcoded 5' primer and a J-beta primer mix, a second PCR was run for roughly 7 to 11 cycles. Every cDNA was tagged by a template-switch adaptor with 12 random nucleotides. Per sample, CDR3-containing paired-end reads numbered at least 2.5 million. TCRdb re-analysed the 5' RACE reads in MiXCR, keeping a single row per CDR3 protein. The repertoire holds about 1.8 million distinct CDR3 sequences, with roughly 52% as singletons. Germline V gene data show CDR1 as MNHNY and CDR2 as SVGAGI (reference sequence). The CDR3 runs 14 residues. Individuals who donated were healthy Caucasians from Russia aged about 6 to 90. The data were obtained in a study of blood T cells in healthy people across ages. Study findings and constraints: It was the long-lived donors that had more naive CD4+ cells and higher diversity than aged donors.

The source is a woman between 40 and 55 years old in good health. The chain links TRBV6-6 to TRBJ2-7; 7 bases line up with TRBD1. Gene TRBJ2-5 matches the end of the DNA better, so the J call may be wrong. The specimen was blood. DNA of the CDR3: TGTGCCAGCATCGACAGGGTGGTCGAGGAGACCCAGTACTTC. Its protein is CASIDRVVEETQYF.